Listed below are T cell receptor beta chains from one sample, sequenced in a study of blood T cell repertoires in COVID-19. The method was immunoSEQ multiplex PCR; TCRdb's version includes in-frame clones alone and lacks a portion of them. The sample carries about 220,000 clones, 88% recorded once. Specimen: PBMCs or T cells enriched from blood (not recorded which). Receptor source: a woman in her twenties or thirties who had recovered from COVID-19. The CDR3 runs from the conserved cysteine through the conserved F or W. D genes are given only for firm matches. Not all rows give a size; the values are once, few, many and, for expanded clones, a class.

j_call d_call clone_size v_call cdr3_nt cdr3_aa
TRBJ1-1 NA NA TRBV12-5 TGTGCTAGTGGTTCCCCCGGGTCATATGAAGCTTTCTTT CASGSPGSYEAFF
TRBJ1-2 TRBD1 NA TRBV29-1 TGCAGCACTGGACAGGGTAACTATGGCTACACCTTC CSTGQGNYGYTF
TRBJ2-3 TRBD2 NA TRBV3-1/TRBV3-2 TGTGCCAGCAGCCGACCCATCCTAGCGGGGGGACAAGATACGCAGTATTTT CASSRPILAGGQDTQYF
TRBJ2-3 TRBD2 NA TRBV9 TGTGCCAGCAGCGTACGCGTAGCGGGGGGGCAGTCAGATACGCAGTATTTT CASSVRVAGGQSDTQYF
TRBJ1-5 TRBD1 NA TRBV10-3 TGTGCCATCAGTGAGAACGGGACAGGTTTTTATAGCAATCAGCCCCAGCATTTT CAISENGTGFYSNQPQHF
TRBJ1-4 NA NA TRBV2 TGTGCCAGCAGTGAAACGGACAGTCAATCTGAAAAACTGTTTTTT CASSETDSQSEKLFF
TRBJ1-5 TRBD1 NA TRBV5-6 TGTGCCAGCAGCCAGCTACAGGGGGAGGGGGAAGGTCAGCCCCAGCATTTT CASSQLQGEGEGQPQHF
TRBJ1-1 NA NA TRBV7-9 TGTGCCAGCAGCTTCCCCCCGGACAGACACTTT CASSFPPDRHF
TRBJ2-7 NA once TRBV2 TGTGCCAGCATGGGGGCAGTTTGGGTTGGGGAGCAGTACTTC CASMGAVWVGEQYF
TRBJ2-3 NA NA TRBV9 TGTGCCAGCAGCTTCAGGGGCAGCACCGGCACAGATACGCAGTATTTT CASSFRGSTGTDTQYF
TRBJ1-1 NA NA TRBV7-3 TGTGCCAGCAGCTTATCTAGGGGCACTGAAGCTTTCTTT CASSLSRGTEAFF
TRBJ2-5 NA NA TRBV27 TGTGCCAGCTCCTCCTACCGCAGTACGCGGCAAGAGACCCAGTACTTC CASSSYRSTRQETQYF
TRBJ2-2 NA NA TRBV9 TGTGCCAGCAGCGTAGATCTTGGCCAGGGGACCGGGGAGCTGTTTTTT CASSVDLGQGTGELFF
TRBJ2-1 TRBD2 NA TRBV11-1 TGTGCCAGCAGCGTCCTTCTAGCGGGGGACAATGAGCAGTTCTTC CASSVLLAGDNEQFF
TRBJ1-2 NA NA TRBV29-1 TGCAGCGCCAAAGCCCGAAGACGGAGCCCTAACTATGGCTACACCTTC CSAKARRRSPNYGYTF
TRBJ2-1 TRBD2 NA TRBV2 TGTGCCAGCCTTTGGACTAGCAATGAGCAGTTCTTC CASLWTSNEQFF
TRBJ2-5 TRBD2 NA TRBV7-2 TGTGCCAGCAGCTCCCTGACGCGGGGGGTCTTAGAGACCCAGTACTTC CASSSLTRGVLETQYF
TRBJ2-2 NA NA TRBV9 TGTGCCAGCAGCGTCGGGAGCACCGGGGAGCTGTTTTTT CASSVGSTGELFF
TRBJ2-2 NA NA TRBV24-1 TGTGCCACCAGTGATGCAGGGAAAGGGGCAGGCACCGGGGAGCTGTTTTTT CATSDAGKGAGTGELFF
TRBJ1-2 TRBD1 once TRBV9 TGTGCCAGCAGCTCGTCGGACAGGGAATACTATGGCTACACCTTC CASSSSDREYYGYTF
TRBJ1-1 NA NA TRBV27 TGTGCCAGCAGTTTACGGGGGAGGGAAGCTTTCTTT CASSLRGREAFF
TRBJ1-2 TRBD1 NA TRBV5-1 TGCGCCAGCAGGGCAGGGGGCTATTCGGACTATGGCTACACCTTC CASRAGGYSDYGYTF
TRBJ1-1 TRBD1 once TRBV6-5 TGTGCCACCAACGACAGGGGAAACACTGAAGCTTTCTTT CATNDRGNTEAFF
TRBJ1-2 TRBD1 NA TRBV7-2 TGTGCCAGCAGCTCCGACAGGGGCTATGGCTACACCTTC CASSSDRGYGYTF
TRBJ1-2 NA NA TRBV11-2 TGTGCCAGCAGTCGGGCCAGGAGGGGTTATGGCTACACCTTC CASSRARRGYGYTF
TRBJ2-7 NA NA TRBV11-2 TGTGCCAGCAGCTTAGATTTAGGACTCCTCTCCTACGAGCAGTACTTC CASSLDLGLLSYEQYF
TRBJ1-5 TRBD1 many TRBV27 TGTGCCAGCAGTTTATCGCAGGGGGTTGGATCCCAGCATTTT CASSLSQGVGSQHF
TRBJ2-7 NA NA TRBV5-1 TGCGCCAGCAGCTTGGTCTCACCGGGGGAGAAAGGGTACTTC CASSLVSPGEKGYF
TRBJ2-7 TRBD1 NA TRBV2 TGTGCCGACAGGGAGACGGACCATCCCCTCTACGAGCAGTACTTC CADRETDHPLYEQYF
TRBJ1-2 NA NA TRBV18 TGTGCCAGCTCACCCGCAGAGGGGGACTATGGCTACACCTTC CASSPAEGDYGYTF
TRBJ1-3 TRBD1 NA TRBV6-1 TGTGCCAGCAGTGAAGTCCAGGGGGAATCCATATATTTT CASSEVQGESIYF
TRBJ2-7 TRBD1 NA TRBV19 TGTGCCAGTAGTATAGGGTACAGGGGAGCGCACGAGCAGTACTTC CASSIGYRGAHEQYF
TRBJ1-2 TRBD1 NA TRBV10-3 TGTGCCATCACCCAGGGGGCAGGGGGTGGCTACACCTTC CAITQGAGGGYTF
TRBJ2-2 NA NA TRBV9 TGTGCCAGCAGCGTATTGGCAACCAACACCGGGGAGCTGTTTTTT CASSVLATNTGELFF
TRBJ1-2 NA NA TRBV6-2/TRBV6-3 TGTGCCAGCAGTGAGACAGGCATCTATGGCTACACCTTC CASSETGIYGYTF
TRBJ2-3 TRBD2 NA TRBV5-1 TGCGCCAGCAGCTTGGTACTAGCGGGGGGTACAGATACGCAGTATTTT CASSLVLAGGTDTQYF
TRBJ2-5 NA NA TRBV19 TGTGCCAGTAGTATAATGGCTAGCGTGTCAGAGACCCAGTACTTC CASSIMASVSETQYF
TRBJ1-2 NA NA TRBV11-2 TGTGCCAGCAGCATGGCCCCTTATGGCTACACCTTC CASSMAPYGYTF
TRBJ1-5 NA NA TRBV2 TGTGCCAGCAGTGACACAGGAATTCAGCCCCAGCATTTT CASSDTGIQPQHF
TRBJ2-2 TRBD2 NA TRBV5-4 TGTGCCAGCAGCTTGGCGGGACTAGCGGGGAGGGAGCTGTTTTTT CASSLAGLAGRELFF
TRBJ1-6 TRBD1 NA TRBV7-3 TGTGCCAGCAGCACGGGACAGGGGGCGAGTTCACCCCTCCACTTT CASSTGQGASSPLHF
TRBJ1-4 TRBD1 NA TRBV5-5 TGTGCCAGCAGCTTGCTCCGACAGGGCCTTAATGAAAAACTGTTTTTT CASSLLRQGLNEKLFF
TRBJ2-1 NA NA TRBV4-2 TGTGCCAGCAGCCCCCCGCGGGGCGAATACAATGAGCAGTTCTTC CASSPPRGEYNEQFF
TRBJ2-1 TRBD2 NA TRBV7-2 TGTGCCAGCAGCTTATCCGGACTAGCGGGGGGGCGACTTGGGCAGTTCTTC CASSLSGLAGGRLGQFF
TRBJ2-7 NA NA TRBV9 TGTGCCAGCAGCGCAAATAAGTTCGGGGACACCTCCTACGAGCAGTACTTC CASSANKFGDTSYEQYF
TRBJ1-2 NA NA TRBV29-1 TGCAGCGTTGAATCATCGGGACTACTCTATGGCTACACCTTC CSVESSGLLYGYTF
TRBJ2-7 TRBD2 NA TRBV7-2 TGTGCCAGCAGCCCCCGTTATGTAGGACTAGCTATGTACGAGCAGTACTTC CASSPRYVGLAMYEQYF
TRBJ2-5 NA NA TRBV5-1 TGCGCCAGCAGCTTGGGGACAGTCCAAGAGACCCAGTACTTC CASSLGTVQETQYF
TRBJ2-5 TRBD2 NA TRBV5-4 TGTGCCAGCAGCCCCTCTCCCATAGCGGGGGTCCAAGAGACCCAGTACTTC CASSPSPIAGVQETQYF
TRBJ1-2 NA NA TRBV14 TGTGCCAGCAGCCAAGTGGGGCAGGGCCTTAACTATGGCTACACCTTC CASSQVGQGLNYGYTF
TRBJ2-3 NA NA TRBV4-3 TGCGCCAGCAGCCCCCTTCGGGACACAGCCACAGATACGCAGTATTTT CASSPLRDTATDTQYF
TRBJ1-3 TRBD1 NA TRBV4-3 TGCGCCAGCAGCCAAGCTTTGAGGGACAGGGGTTTGGTCGATGGAAACACCATATATTTT CASSQALRDRGLVDGNTIYF